Below, 13 T cell receptor beta chains from the same sample are listed, as sequenced in a study of blood T cell repertoires in COVID-19. Assay used: immunoSEQ multiplex PCR; TCRdb lists only in-frame clones, some missing. The data hold roughly 200,000 clones, with 82% observed a single time. The source material was peripheral blood. These receptors were taken from a woman aged 55 to 70 with COVID-19, enrolled during active disease.

The gene calls are TRBV27 and TRBJ1-5; weak D call: TRBD1 (5 bases). The CDR3 runs to 15 residues. Looked up from germline, CDR1 is MNHEY and CDR2 is SMNVEV (reference sequence). The germline V and J ends were trimmed by 6 bases and 8 bases, with 20 bases remaining between them. The CDR3, as DNA: TGTGCCAGCAGGTTGAAGGTGGGGGGAAGCGAGCCCCAGCATTTT. Translation gives CASRLKVGGSEPQHF.

V usage is TRBV7-8 and J usage is TRBJ2-7; TRBD2 agrees at 7 bases. This CDR3 is 13 amino acids long. The germline V gene has CDR1 SGHVS and CDR2 FQNEAQ. J lost 6 bases, V lost 0 bases, and 2 bases had no gene match. In DNA form, the CDR3 reads TGTGCCAGCAGCTTAGCCCCGGGAGGCGAGCAGTACTTC. Translating it yields CASSLAPGGEQYF.

This clone showed up just a few times. V gene TRBV5-1 combines with J gene TRBJ1-3; 8 bases map to TRBD1. With V trimmed by 4 bases and J by 1 base, 4 bases remained unmatched. This CDR3 is 15 amino acids long. Germline CDR1 is SGHRS and CDR2 is YFSETQ. CDR3 sequence reads: CASSQQGGSGNTIYF. CDR3 sequence (DNA): TGCGCCAGCAGCCAACAGGGGGGATCTGGAAACACCATATATTTT.

This clone was found a few times. This chain uses TRBV6-5 with TRBJ2-7, with 12 bases fitting TRBD2. The germline V gene encodes CDR1 MNHEY and CDR2 SVGAGI. The length of the CDR3 is 15 residues. With V trimmed by 5 bases and J by 1 base, 3 bases remained unmatched. The CDR3 protein is CASSKGLAGSYEQYF. Written as DNA, the CDR3 is TGTGCCAGCAGTAAGGGACTAGCGGGTTCCTACGAGCAGTACTTC.

This chain joins TRBV3-1 (or the pseudogene TRBV3-2) and TRBJ2-1, with D unresolved. Germline-derived CDR1 and CDR2 are LGHDT and YNNKEL (reference sequence). The CDR3 extends over 12 amino acids. The V end was cut by 3 bases, the J end by 8 bases, with 8 bases between. CDR3 sequence reads: CASSHGRYEQFF. In nucleotides, the CDR3 is TGTGCCAGCAGCCACGGTAGATATGAGCAGTTCTTC.

The gene calls are TRBV6-6 and TRBJ1-2; 10 bases align to TRBD1. After removal of 5 bases from V and 8 bases from J, the junction contained 11 bases not matched to a gene. This CDR3 is built from 15 residues. Germline assignment: CDR1 MNHNY and CDR2 SVGAGI (reference sequence). CDR3 amino acids: CASSRGTGAIGGYTF. The CDR3 DNA sequence: TGTGCCAGCAGTAGGGGGACAGGGGCAATTGGCGGCTACACCTTC.

This clone was counted a few times. The chain joins TRBV28 to TRBJ1-4; D unclear. The CDR3 has 12 residues. Germline V gives CDR1 MDHEN, CDR2 SYDVKM. V lost 8 bases and J lost 9, with 13 bases in between. The CDR3: CASYSGSKKLFF. CDR3 nucleotides: TGTGCCAGCTATTCGGGATCGAAAAAACTGTTTTTT.

The V and J genes are TRBV28 and TRBJ2-7; TRBD2 is a possible D gene (6 bases). The V end lost 10 bases, the J end lost 3 bases, and 16 bases lay between the germline ends. From germline, CDR1 is MDHEN and CDR2 SYDVKM. The CDR3 extends over 13 amino acids. CDR3 in amino acids: CATATSFSYEQYF. The CDR3 DNA is TGTGCCACCGCGACTAGTTTCAGCTACGAGCAGTACTTC.

The rearrangement joins TRBV27 to TRBJ2-1; tentatively, D is TRBD2 (6 bases). Germline CDR1 and CDR2: MNHEY and SMNVEV (reference sequence). The length of the CDR3 is 13 residues. Trimming removed 7 bases from V and 9 bases from J, with 16 bases in between. The CDR3 DNA sequence: TGTGCCAGCACAAAACTAGCCCAGGGTGAGCAGTTCTTC. Encoded protein: CASTKLAQGEQFF.

V is TRBV21-1 and J is TRBJ2-5; the table's D call, TRBD1, was not checked against the DNA. TRBV21-1 is a pseudogene. This CDR3 has 18 amino acids. DNA for the CDR3: TGTGCCAGCAGCACCCAGAAACGGACAGGCTATACGCAGGAGACCCAGTACTTC. It is translated as CASSTQKRTGYTQETQYF.

This clone was counted a single time. V and J are TRBV11-3 and TRBJ2-1; 9 nucleotides match TRBD2. CDR3 length: 16 residues. Per germline, CDR1 SGHNT and CDR2 YENEEA. V trimming: 5 bases; J trimming: 6 bases; junction bases outside the gene matches: 11. The CDR3 spells CASSRGGSGSGNEQFF. CDR3 coding DNA: TGTGCCAGCAGCCGCGGGGGTAGCGGGAGCGGCAATGAGCAGTTCTTC. The full variable domain, in which reference TRBV11-3 and TRBJ2-1 provide the parts outside the CDR3, is EAGVVQSPRYKIIEKKQPVAFWCNPISGHNTLYWYLQNLGQGPELLIRYENEEAVDDSQLPKDRFSAERLKGVDSTLKIQPAELGDSAVYLCASSRGGSGSGNEQFFGPGTRLTVL.

This clone was detected a few times. V and J are TRBV6-4 and TRBJ2-1; 7 bases fit TRBD2. Trimming at V came to 3 bases and at J to 7 bases, leaving 6 bases not matched to a gene. Germline CDR1 and CDR2: MRHNA and SNTAGT. The CDR3 length is 14 residues. DNA of the CDR3: TGTGCCAGCAGTGATGGCGGGGGTGGGAATGAGCAGTTCTTC. This translates into CASSDGGGGNEQFF.

The chain links TRBV6-4 to TRBJ2-1; 7 bases match TRBD1. V lost 0 bases, J lost 8 bases, and 1 base stayed unmatched. Germline CDR1 and CDR2: MRHNA and SNTAGT. The CDR3 is made up of 13 amino acids. CDR3 coding DNA: TGTGCCAGCAGTGACTCCGGGACAGATGAGCAGTTCTTC. Residues: CASSDSGTDEQFF.